This is a list of T cell receptor beta chains from one sample in a study of shared clonotypes between healthy human individuals. This table comes from immunoSEQ multiplex PCR, and its TCRdb copy is limited to in-frame clones, with some not included. The data contain some 79,000 clones, about 65% of them singletons. Sequenced: memory CD8+ T cells sorted from blood. These receptors all come from a young man in good health. Both conserved end residues are part of each CDR3. Fields, in order: clone size, V gene, J gene, CDR3 length, CDR3 protein. Clone size is not always given. Where it is, it says once, few, many or a class for expanded clones.

size: few; V: TRBV5-1; J: TRBJ2-3; length: 16; CDR3: CASRILAGGPADTQYF
size: many; V: TRBV20-1; J: TRBJ2-5; length: 11; CDR3: CSARTGPLSYF
size: .; V: TRBV7-9; J: TRBJ2-3; length: 13; CDR3: CASSFTGADTQYF
size: few; V: TRBV25-1; J: TRBJ2-5; length: 15; CDR3: CASSETGGKEETQYF
size: .; V: TRBV14; J: TRBJ2-3; length: 14; CDR3: CASSQVGFRGTQYF
size: .; V: TRBV13; J: TRBJ2-7; length: 13; CDR3: CASRTGTGGEQYF
size: .; V: TRBV7-2; J: TRBJ1-2; length: 14; CDR3: CASSSRQGNYGYTF
size: .; V: TRBV5-1; J: TRBJ2-7; length: 14; CDR3: CASSLVSASYEQYF
size: .; V: TRBV27; J: TRBJ2-1; length: 14; CDR3: CASRPAGGPNEQFF
size: .; V: TRBV5-1; J: TRBJ2-2; length: 17; CDR3: CASTMTSGSLNTGELFF
size: few; V: TRBV13; J: TRBJ2-1; length: 15; CDR3: CASSSQAGVRNEQFF
size: .; V: TRBV11-2; J: TRBJ2-7; length: 14; CDR3: CASSYGLGTYEQYF
size: .; V: TRBV11-2; J: TRBJ2-1; length: 15; CDR3: CASKFETGSYNEQFF
size: .; V: TRBV5-1; J: TRBJ2-1; length: 15; CDR3: CASSLAGPPYNEQFF
size: .; V: TRBV4-3; J: TRBJ2-1; length: 16; CDR3: CASSQDRAGEGNEQFF
size: many; V: TRBV7-9; J: TRBJ1-1; length: 14; CDR3: CASSTGQGRTEAFF
size: many; V: TRBV6-5; J: TRBJ2-7; length: 13; CDR3: CASSPGHAYEQYF
size: once; V: TRBV5-1; J: TRBJ2-2; length: 17; CDR3: CASSPQPAGADTGELFF
size: few; V: TRBV2; J: TRBJ1-2; length: 12; CDR3: CASSEPLYGYTF
size: .; V: TRBV5-1; J: TRBJ2-7; length: 13; CDR3: CASSGPDSYEQYF
size: once; V: TRBV12-2; J: TRBJ2-2; length: 12; CDR3: CASRKKIGELFF
size: few; V: TRBV23-1; J: TRBJ2-2; length: 17; CDR3: CASSQSEREGFPGELFF
size: .; V: TRBV25-1; J: TRBJ2-3; length: 15; CDR3: CASSTSGRAADTQYF
size: .; V: TRBV28; J: TRBJ2-3; length: 14; CDR3: CASRVDFSTDTQYF
size: .; V: TRBV21-1; J: TRBJ2-2; length: 14; CDR3: CASSSSGTTGELFF
size: .; V: TRBV5-1; J: TRBJ1-2; length: 13; CDR3: CASSLDSDYGYTF
size: .; V: TRBV7-3; J: TRBJ2-1; length: 15; CDR3: CASSLDSGSRDEQFF